These T cell receptor beta chains were read from a single sample in a study of blood T cell repertoires in COVID-19. Libraries were prepared by immunoSEQ multiplex PCR; TCRdb keeps only in-frame clonotypes and omits some of them. The table records about 220,000 clones, 83% of them present only once. What was sequenced was PBMCs or T cells enriched from blood (not recorded which). Receptors were obtained from a woman between 50 and 59 years old who had been exposed to COVID-19. CDR3s include the opening cysteine and the closing phenylalanine or tryptophan. The order of the fields is D gene, clone size, V gene, J gene, CDR3 protein, CDR3 DNA. The D gene is left open where the match is weak. A row's size may be missing; if present it is once, few, many or a size class.

.	.	TRBV9	TRBJ2-2	CASSFQVTGELFF	TGTGCCAGCAGCTTTCAGGTCACCGGGGAGCTGTTTTTT
TRBD1	.	TRBV7-8	TRBJ1-1	CASSLILQGGGTEAFF	TGTGCCAGCAGCTTAATTCTACAGGGGGGAGGCACTGAAGCTTTCTTT
.	.	TRBV27	TRBJ2-2	CASSFPGGDTGELFF	TGTGCCAGCAGTTTCCCGGGGGGCGACACCGGGGAGCTGTTTTTT
.	.	TRBV14	TRBJ1-2	CASSQETSGGYTF	TGTGCCAGCAGCCAAGAGACCAGCGGTGGCTACACCTTC
TRBD2	.	TRBV19	TRBJ2-1	CASSEAGGRNEQFF	TGTGCCAGTAGTGAAGCGGGGGGCCGAAATGAGCAGTTCTTC
.	.	TRBV10-3	TRBJ2-3	CAISEGDITQYF	TGTGCCATCAGTGAAGGGGATATTACGCAGTATTTT
.	.	TRBV5-6	TRBJ2-7	CASSLAGGSEYF	TGTGCCAGCAGCTTGGCGGGCGGGTCGGAGTACTTC
.	.	TRBV29-1	TRBJ2-2	CSFGEARNTGELFF	TGCAGCTTTGGAGAGGCCAGAAACACCGGGGAGCTGTTTTTT
.	.	TRBV6-1	TRBJ1-3	CASSEQDRRNTIYF	TGTGCCAGCAGTGAGCAGGACAGAAGGAACACCATATATTTT
TRBD1	.	TRBV27	TRBJ1-2	CASSPWTGAGGLGYTF	TGTGCCAGCAGTCCGTGGACAGGGGCAGGGGGTCTTGGCTACACCTTC
.	.	TRBV29-1	TRBJ2-3	CSVGADTQYF	TGCAGCGTTGGAGCAGATACGCAGTATTTT
.	.	TRBV30	TRBJ1-2	CAWKGPTPQGLYTF	TGTGCCTGGAAGGGCCCCACCCCACAGGGCCTCTACACCTTC
TRBD1	.	TRBV15	TRBJ2-1	CATSRRGTPLQGSEQFF	TGTGCCACCAGCAGGAGAGGTACCCCTTTACAGGGGAGTGAGCAGTTCTTC
.	.	TRBV7-9	TRBJ1-5	CASSTGLSNQPQHF	TGTGCCAGCTCAACGGGATTGAGCAATCAGCCCCAGCATTTT
.	.	TRBV20-1	TRBJ1-1	CSAVPNTEAFF	TGCAGTGCCGTTCCGAACACTGAAGCTTTCTTT
TRBD2	.	TRBV5-1	TRBJ2-7	CASSYGGAAYEQYF	TGCGCCAGCAGCTACGGGGGGGCGGCCTACGAGCAGTACTTC
.	.	TRBV9	TRBJ2-3	CASSVGGGDTQYF	TGTGCCAGCAGCGTAGGAGGCGGAGATACGCAGTATTTT
.	.	TRBV6-2/TRBV6-3	TRBJ2-5	CASSAEFGDSSYF	TGTGCCAGCAGTGCTGAATTCGGGGATTCCTCGTACTTC
.	.	TRBV5-1	TRBJ2-5	CASSLGHRAETQYF	TGCGCCAGCAGCTTAGGTCACAGGGCTGAGACCCAGTACTTC
.	.	TRBV6-1	TRBJ1-2	CASSEAVSYGYTF	TGTGCCAGCAGTGAGGCAGTAAGCTATGGCTACACCTTC
TRBD1	once	TRBV7-8	TRBJ2-5	CASSRPRTGPGTQYF	TGTGCCAGCAGCCGACCTCGGACAGGGCCCGGGACCCAGTACTTC
.	.	TRBV29-1	TRBJ2-7	CSFASAYEQYF	TGCAGCTTTGCGTCTGCCTACGAGCAGTACTTC
TRBD2	.	TRBV11-2	TRBJ2-5	CASSLVTGSGGLETQYF	TGTGCCAGCAGCTTAGTTACTGGAAGCGGGGGGTTGGAGACCCAGTACTTC
TRBD1	.	TRBV12-5	TRBJ1-1	CASGLRLTGGDTEAFF	TGTGCTAGTGGTTTAAGATTGACAGGGGGTGACACTGAAGCTTTCTTT
.	.	TRBV11-2	TRBJ2-3	CASSLGPYTDTQYF	TGTGCCAGCAGCTTAGGTCCTTACACAGATACGCAGTATTTT
.	.	TRBV5-1	TRBJ1-2	CASRETDYGYTF	TGCGCCAGCAGGGAGACAGACTATGGCTACACCTTC
TRBD1	.	TRBV19	TRBJ1-3	CASSQMTGAGNTIYF	TGTGCCAGTAGCCAGATGACAGGGGCTGGAAACACCATATATTTT
.	.	TRBV5-5	TRBJ2-2	CASSLIQGGGELFF	TGTGCCAGCAGCTTAATACAGGGTGGCGGGGAGCTGTTTTTT
TRBD1	few	TRBV28	TRBJ1-2	CASSLQGQGNRGYTF	TGTGCCAGCAGTTTACAGGGACAGGGGAATCGCGGCTACACCTTC
TRBD1	.	TRBV25-1	TRBJ1-2	CASNRGPGYGYTF	TGTGCCAGCAATAGGGGGCCGGGCTATGGCTACACCTTC
.	once	TRBV5-4	TRBJ2-5	CASSQGLSQETQYF	TGTGCCAGCAGCCAAGGACTTTCCCAAGAGACCCAGTACTTC
.	.	TRBV7-6	TRBJ1-1	CASSENRAAEAFF	TGTGCCAGCAGCGAAAACAGGGCCGCTGAAGCTTTCTTT
.	.	TRBV27	TRBJ2-5	CASSLRASQETQYF	TGTGCCAGCAGTTTAAGAGCGAGCCAAGAGACCCAGTACTTC
TRBD1	.	TRBV18	TRBJ1-3	CASSPISTGSGNTIYF	TGTGCCAGCTCTCCCATCTCGACAGGGTCTGGAAACACCATATATTTT
TRBD1	.	TRBV2	TRBJ2-1	CASSSRDSVYNEQFF	TGTGCCAGCAGTTCCCGGGACAGCGTCTACAATGAGCAGTTCTTC
.	.	TRBV6-1	TRBJ1-5	CASSEAISGTNQPQHF	TGTGCCAGCAGTGAAGCAATTTCGGGAACCAATCAGCCCCAGCATTTT
.	few	TRBV5-4	TRBJ1-2	CASSHERETYGYTF	TGTGCCAGCAGTCACGAGCGGGAAACTTATGGCTACACCTTC
TRBD2	.	TRBV6-6	TRBJ2-7	CASSHSGGAVLYEQYF	TGTGCCAGCAGCCATAGCGGGGGGGCAGTACTCTACGAGCAGTACTTC
.	.	TRBV6-5	TRBJ2-2	CASGDLYTGELFF	TGTGCCAGCGGGGACTTGTACACCGGGGAGCTGTTTTTT
.	.	TRBV7-8	TRBJ1-3	CASSLGRGAGNTIYF	TGTGCCAGCAGCTTAGGTCGGGGGGCTGGAAACACCATATATTTT
.	.	TRBV18	TRBJ2-7	CASSPGDRSSYEQYF	TGTGCCAGCTCACCAGGAGACAGGAGCTCCTACGAGCAGTACTTC
TRBD2	few	TRBV4-2	TRBJ2-3	CASSQGAGTSGTDTQYF	TGTGCCAGCAGCCAGGGTGCTGGGACTAGCGGCACAGATACGCAGTATTTT
TRBD2	few	TRBV19	TRBJ2-5	CASSLGTSGLETQYF	TGTGCCAGTAGCCTAGGGACTAGCGGGCTGGAGACCCAGTACTTC
.	.	TRBV27	TRBJ2-5	CASSPRTKMLETQYF	TGTGCCAGCAGTCCACGGACTAAAATGTTGGAGACCCAGTACTTC
TRBD1	.	TRBV4-3	TRBJ2-7	CASSLEPGQGNYEQYF	TGCGCCAGCAGCCTTGAACCGGGACAGGGGAACTACGAGCAGTACTTC
.	.	TRBV6-5	TRBJ1-1	CASSYGRAPGTEAFF	TGTGCCAGCAGTTACGGGAGGGCGCCGGGGACTGAAGCTTTCTTT
.	.	TRBV19	TRBJ2-2	CASTLGDTHTGELFF	TGTGCCAGTACCCTGGGGGACACTCACACCGGGGAGCTGTTTTTT